These 8 T cell receptor beta chains originate from one sample sequenced in a study of spatial heterogeneity in lung cancer. Via MiXCR, TCRdb re-called the 5' RACE reads, giving one row per CDR3 protein. The table includes about 8,100 distinct CDR3 sequences, roughly an eighth detected once. These receptors are not linked to any known antigen. Study conclusions and caveats: The number of expanded tumor alpha and beta chains correlated with mutation number.

The time point here: sample taken at primary tumor resection. Material: lung tumor tissue, obtained at surgery. The source is a male donor with early-stage non-small cell lung cancer.

Sample share makes this clonotype medium-sized. This beta chain came through as a stray read in a library set up for alpha chains, and its size says little. J is TRBJ2-7 and V is TRBV28, with D perhaps TRBD1 or TRBD2 (5 bases each). This CDR3 has 13 amino acids. Trimming left V 5 bases short and J 3 bases short, with 11 bases between. CDR1 and CDR2 (germline): MDHEN, SYDVKM. In DNA, the CDR3 is TGTGCCAGCAGTCCTGGGGGACGCTACGAGCAGTACTTC. Protein product: CASSPGGRYEQYF.

About this clonotype itself: This sequence may be a read error, since a much larger clone differs from it by one base. Being off target in a library aimed at alpha chains, this beta chain has a size of little meaning. The chain combines TRBV6-1 with TRBJ2-2, with TRBD2 matching over 7 bases. The V segment lost 10 bases and the J segment 2 bases; nucleotides outside the gene matches: 13. Germline V lookup: CDR1 MNHNS, CDR2 SASEGT. This CDR3 has 16 residues. In nucleotides, the CDR3 is TGTGCCAACAAGCTTATGAGCGGGGCCAACACCGGGGAGCTGTTTTTT. This encodes CANKLMSGANTGELFF.

This clonotype has a count of ten or more. This beta chain represents an off-target read in a library built for alpha chains; its size is of limited meaning. V and J are TRBV28 and TRBJ1-6, with a possible D match to TRBD1 (5 bases). The CDR3 totals 14 residues. Germline lookup yields CDR1 MDHEN and CDR2 SYDVKM. With 10 bases removed from V and 7 bases from J, the gap between germline ends came to 17 bases. CDR3 residues: CATRQGPENSPLHF. The CDR3 nucleotides read TGTGCCACCCGGCAGGGACCGGAAAATTCACCCCTCCACTTT.

This clonotype was observed at least ten times. This beta chain represents an off-target read in a library built for alpha chains; its size is of limited meaning. The rearrangement uses TRBV29-1 and TRBJ1-1, with D possibly TRBD1 on 5 matching bases. In germline, CDR1 is SQVTM, CDR2 ANQGSEA. Trimming cost V 6 bases and J 4 bases, with 12 bases left between them. The CDR3 totals 12 residues. The chain's CDR3 is CSVIKGSTEAFF. The CDR3, as DNA: TGCAGCGTGATCAAGGGGAGCACTGAAGCTTTCTTT.

This clonotype was counted at least ten times. With the library built for alpha chains, this beta chain is off target and its frequency is not meaningful. The chain joins TRBV7-2 to TRBJ1-5, with 9 bases lining up with TRBD1. This CDR3 has 16 residues. Germline V gene sequence: CDR1 SGHTA, CDR2 FQGNSA. V lost 0 bases, J lost 4 bases, and 4 bases stayed unmatched. The CDR3 region has the DNA TGTGCCAGCAGCTTAGCGGGGGGACAGGGTAATCAGCCCCAGCATTTT. Protein: CASSLAGGQGNQPQHF.

This clonotype was counted at least ten times. Because the library targeted alpha chains, this beta chain is an off-target read whose size means little. V usage is TRBV20-1 and J usage is TRBJ1-5; D may be TRBD1 (5 bases). This CDR3 is built from 16 residues. Trimming stripped 0 bases from V and 7 bases from J, with 19 bases between. Germline V gives CDR1 DFQATT, CDR2 SNEGSKA (reference sequence). The CDR3 DNA is TGCAGTGCTAGAGATATACGTACGGGGGTGGGGCAGCCCCAGCATTTT. It translates to CSARDIRTGVGQPQHF.

In its sample, this clonotype was seen many times. This beta chain is a stray read from a library made for alpha chains; its abundance is not meaningful. The chain combines TRBV4-2 with TRBJ1-5; no clear D gene. The germline CDR1 and CDR2 sequences are LGHNA and YNFKEQ. Trimming pared 4 bases from V and 11 bases from J, leaving 18 bases between. CDR3 length: 14 residues. The CDR3 loop reads CASSLEDRVGAQHF. CDR3 nucleotides: TGTGCCAGCAGCCTAGAAGACCGTGTTGGGGCCCAGCATTTT.

This clonotype was observed a handful of times. This beta chain is a stray sequence in a library constructed for alpha chains; its clone size is not meaningful. This sequence joins TRBV12-3 or TRBV12-4 and TRBJ2-3, with 10 nucleotides matching TRBD2. The V segment lost 3 bases and the J segment 2 bases; nucleotides outside the gene matches: 2. This CDR3 region has 15 residues. CDR3 DNA sequence: TGTGCCAGCAGTTTTAGCGGGGGGCCCACAGATACGCAGTATTTT. Protein product: CASSFSGGPTDTQYF.